The clone carrying this TCR beta chain was observed a single time. Its specificity is unknown. CDR3 length equals 15 residues. V was clipped by 6 bases and J by 5 bases, with 19 bases between them. Germline loops: CDR1 SNHLY, CDR2 FYNNEI. Axillary draining lymph nodes of breast cancer patients supplied the node samples. These data belong to a study of breast tumors, draining lymph nodes, adjacent tissues. Overall study findings and caveats: Tumor TCR diversity was below lymph nodes but above nontumor tissue. Luminal-like breast cancer showed significantly higher tumor–nontumor repertoire similarity than basal-like. Most tumor T cells seemingly derive from lymph node, then expand in tumor. The lymph node origin of tumor T cells was framed as consistent with a hypothesis, not demonstrated.

TCRdb called the multiplex PCR reads again in MiXCR, with one record for every CDR3 protein. The sample lists approximately 230,000 distinct CDR3 sequences, under 35% occurring once. The rearrangement joins TRBV2 to TRBJ2-5; no reliable D call. The receptor's source is a female donor with breast cancer. Some clones in this sample may be carry-over from other donors' samples. The specimen was axillary lymph node tissue. The CDR3 DNA sequence: TGTGCCAGCAGGTTAGCCTCTTCCTACAATGAGACCCAGTACTTC. Encoded protein: CASRLASSYNETQYF. Combining the CDR3 with reference TRBV2 and TRBJ2-5 gives the whole variable domain EPEVTQTPSHQVTQMGQEVILRCVPISNHLYFYWYRQILGQKVEFLVSFYNNEISEKSEIFDDQFSVERPDGSNFTLKIRSTKLEDSAMYFCASRLASSYNETQYFGPGTRLLVL.